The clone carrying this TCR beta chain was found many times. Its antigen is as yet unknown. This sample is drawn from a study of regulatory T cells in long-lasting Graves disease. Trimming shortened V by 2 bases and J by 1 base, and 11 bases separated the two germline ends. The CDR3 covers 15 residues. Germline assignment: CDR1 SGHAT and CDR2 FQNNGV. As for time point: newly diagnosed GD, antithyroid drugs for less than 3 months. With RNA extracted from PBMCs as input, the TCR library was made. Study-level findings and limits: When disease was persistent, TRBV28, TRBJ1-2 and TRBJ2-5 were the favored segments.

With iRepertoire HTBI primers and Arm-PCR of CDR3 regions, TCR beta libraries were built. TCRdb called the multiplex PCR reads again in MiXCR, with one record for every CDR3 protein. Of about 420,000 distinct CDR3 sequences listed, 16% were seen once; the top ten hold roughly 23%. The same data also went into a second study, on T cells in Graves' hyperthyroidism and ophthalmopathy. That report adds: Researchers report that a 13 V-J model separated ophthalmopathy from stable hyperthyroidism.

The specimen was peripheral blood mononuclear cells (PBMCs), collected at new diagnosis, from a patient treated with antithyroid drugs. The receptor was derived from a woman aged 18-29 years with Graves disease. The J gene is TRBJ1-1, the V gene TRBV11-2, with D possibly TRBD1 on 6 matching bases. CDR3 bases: TGTGCCAGCAGCTTATGGGGGCGTGGGAACACTGAAGCTTTCTTT. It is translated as CASSLWGRGNTEAFF. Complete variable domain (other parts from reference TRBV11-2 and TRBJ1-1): EAGVAQSPRYKIIEKRQSVAFWCNPISGHATLYWYQQILGQGPKLLIQFQNNGVVDDSQLPKDRFSAERLKGVDSTLKIQPAKLEDSAVYLCASSLWGRGNTEAFFGQGTRLTVV.